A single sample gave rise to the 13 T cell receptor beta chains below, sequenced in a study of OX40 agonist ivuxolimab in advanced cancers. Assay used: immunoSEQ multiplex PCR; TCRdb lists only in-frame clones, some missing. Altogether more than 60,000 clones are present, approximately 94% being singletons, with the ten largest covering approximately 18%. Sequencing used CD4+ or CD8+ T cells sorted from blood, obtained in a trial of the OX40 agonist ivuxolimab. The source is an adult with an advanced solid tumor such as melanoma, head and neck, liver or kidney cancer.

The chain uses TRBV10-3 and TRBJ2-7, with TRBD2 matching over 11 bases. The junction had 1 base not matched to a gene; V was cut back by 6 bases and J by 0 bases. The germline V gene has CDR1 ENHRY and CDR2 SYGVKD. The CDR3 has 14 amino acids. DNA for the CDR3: TGTGCCATCAGCCTAGCGGGAGGCTCCTACGAGCAGTACTTC. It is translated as CAISLAGGSYEQYF.

CDR3 amino acids: CASSWTRSGELFF. Written as DNA, the CDR3 is TGTGCCAGCAGCTGGACAAGATCCGGGGAGCTGTTTTTT. V gene TRBV11-3 combines with J gene TRBJ2-2, with a weak D call TRBD1 (5 bases). The ends were cut back, 4 bases at V and 6 bases at J, with 9 bases in the middle. The germline V gene encodes CDR1 SGHNT and CDR2 YENEEA. This CDR3 is 13 amino acids long.

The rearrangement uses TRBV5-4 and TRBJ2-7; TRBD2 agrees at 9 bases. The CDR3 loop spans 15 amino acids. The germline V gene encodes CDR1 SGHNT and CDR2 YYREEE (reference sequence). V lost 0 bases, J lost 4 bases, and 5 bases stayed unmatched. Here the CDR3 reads CASSLGASGTYEQYF. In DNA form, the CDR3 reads TGTGCCAGCAGCTTGGGCGCTAGCGGGACTTACGAGCAGTACTTC.

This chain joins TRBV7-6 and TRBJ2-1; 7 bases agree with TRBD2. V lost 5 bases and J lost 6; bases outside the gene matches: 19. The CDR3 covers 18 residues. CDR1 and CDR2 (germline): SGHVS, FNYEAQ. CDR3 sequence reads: CASSPSSLRELFLNEQFF. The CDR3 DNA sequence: TGTGCCAGCAGCCCCTCTAGCCTGCGGGAGCTCTTTCTCAATGAGCAGTTCTTC. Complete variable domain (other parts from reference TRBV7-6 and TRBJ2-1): GAGVSQSPRYKVTKRGQDVALRCDPISGHVSLYWYRQALGQGPEFLTYFNYEAQQDKSGLPNDRFSAERPEGSISTLTIQRTEQRDSAMYRCASSPSSLRELFLNEQFFGPGTRLTVL.

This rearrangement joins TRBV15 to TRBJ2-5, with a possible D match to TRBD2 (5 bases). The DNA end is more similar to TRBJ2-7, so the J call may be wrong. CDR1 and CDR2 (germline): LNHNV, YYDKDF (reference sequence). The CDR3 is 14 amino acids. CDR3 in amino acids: CATEGERSSYEQYF. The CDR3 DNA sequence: TGTGCCACCGAGGGCGAGCGGAGCTCCTACGAGCAGTACTTC.

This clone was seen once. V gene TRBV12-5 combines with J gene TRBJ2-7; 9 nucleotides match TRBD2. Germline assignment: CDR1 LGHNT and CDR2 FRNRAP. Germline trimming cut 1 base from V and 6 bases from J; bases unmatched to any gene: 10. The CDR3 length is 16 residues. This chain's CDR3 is CASGLGASLAGIEQYF. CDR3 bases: TGTGCTAGTGGTTTGGGGGCCAGTCTAGCGGGGATCGAGCAGTACTTC.

The CDR3 region is CASSGAPASYNEQFF. CDR3 in DNA: TGTGCCAGCAGTGGAGCCCCCGCCTCCTACAATGAGCAGTTCTTC. V usage is TRBV6-4 and J usage is TRBJ2-1; D gene ambiguous. V was pared by 4 bases and J by 0 bases, with 10 bases between. Germline V gene lookup returns CDR1 MRHNA and CDR2 SNTAGT. This CDR3 has 15 residues.

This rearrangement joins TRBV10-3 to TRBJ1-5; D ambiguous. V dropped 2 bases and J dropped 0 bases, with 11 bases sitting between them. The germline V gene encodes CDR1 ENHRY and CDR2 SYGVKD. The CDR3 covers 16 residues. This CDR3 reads CAISEVGGVSNQPQHF. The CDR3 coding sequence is TGTGCCATCAGTGAGGTCGGCGGAGTTAGCAATCAGCCCCAGCATTTT.

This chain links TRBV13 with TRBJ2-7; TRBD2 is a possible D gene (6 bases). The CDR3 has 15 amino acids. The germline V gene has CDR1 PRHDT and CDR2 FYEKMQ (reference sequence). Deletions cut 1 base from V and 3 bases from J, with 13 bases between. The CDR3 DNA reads TGTGCCAGCAGCTTAGTGGGGGGAGGCTACTACGAGCAGTACTTC. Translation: CASSLVGGGYYEQYF.

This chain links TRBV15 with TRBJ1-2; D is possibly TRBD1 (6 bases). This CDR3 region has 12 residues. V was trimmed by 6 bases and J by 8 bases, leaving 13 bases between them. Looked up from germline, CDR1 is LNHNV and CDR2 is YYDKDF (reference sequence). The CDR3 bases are TGTGCCACCAGTCCGGGGGCGCAGGGCTACACCTTC. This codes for CATSPGAQGYTF.

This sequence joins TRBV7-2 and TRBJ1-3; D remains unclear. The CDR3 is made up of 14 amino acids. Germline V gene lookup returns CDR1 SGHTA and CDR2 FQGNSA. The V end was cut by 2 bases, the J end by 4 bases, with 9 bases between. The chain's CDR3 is CASSLIGSGNTIYF. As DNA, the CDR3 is TGTGCCAGCAGCTTAATTGGATCAGGAAACACCATATATTTT.

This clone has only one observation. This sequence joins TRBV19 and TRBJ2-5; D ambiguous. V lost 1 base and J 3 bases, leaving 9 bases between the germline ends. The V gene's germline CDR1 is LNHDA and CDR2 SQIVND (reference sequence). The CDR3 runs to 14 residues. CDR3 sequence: CASSIGGGEETQYF. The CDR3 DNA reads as TGTGCCAGTAGTATAGGGGGTGGGGAAGAGACCCAGTACTTC.

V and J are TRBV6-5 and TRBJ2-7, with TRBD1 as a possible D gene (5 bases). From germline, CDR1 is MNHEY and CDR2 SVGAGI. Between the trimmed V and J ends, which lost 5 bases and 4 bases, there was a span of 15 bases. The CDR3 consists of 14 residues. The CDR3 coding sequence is TGTGCCAGCAGTAAGTGGGCAGGGAAGTACGAGCAGTACTTC. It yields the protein CASSKWAGKYEQYF.